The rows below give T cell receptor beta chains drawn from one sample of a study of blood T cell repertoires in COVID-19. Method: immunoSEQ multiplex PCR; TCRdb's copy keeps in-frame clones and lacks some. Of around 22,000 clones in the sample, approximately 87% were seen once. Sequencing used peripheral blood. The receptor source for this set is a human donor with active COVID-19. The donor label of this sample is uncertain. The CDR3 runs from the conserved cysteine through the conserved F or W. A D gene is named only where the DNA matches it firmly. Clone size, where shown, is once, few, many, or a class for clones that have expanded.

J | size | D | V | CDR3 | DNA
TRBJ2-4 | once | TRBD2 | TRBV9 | CASSVSGTLGLDIQYF | TGTGCCAGCAGCGTTAGCGGGACTCTAGGGTTGGACATTCAGTACTTC
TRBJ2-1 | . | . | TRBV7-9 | CASSLDGFSYNEQFF | TGTGCCAGCAGCTTAGACGGGTTTTCCTACAATGAGCAGTTCTTC
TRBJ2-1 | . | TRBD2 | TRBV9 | CASSATSGFFNEQFF | TGTGCCAGCAGCGCAACTAGCGGGTTCTTCAATGAGCAGTTCTTC
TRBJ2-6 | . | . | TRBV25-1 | CASSEYLEFGANVLTF | TGTGCCAGCAGTGAATATCTAGAGTTTGGGGCCAACGTCCTGACTTTC
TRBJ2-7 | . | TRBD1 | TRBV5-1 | CASSLGQGPYEQYF | TGCGCCAGCAGCTTAGGACAGGGTCCCTACGAGCAGTACTTC
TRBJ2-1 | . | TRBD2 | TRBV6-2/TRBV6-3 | CASSLTSGGPNEQFF | TGTGCCAGCAGCCTGACTAGCGGGGGCCCCAATGAGCAGTTCTTC
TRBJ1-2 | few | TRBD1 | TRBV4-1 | CASSQPGGASYGYTF | TGCGCCAGCAGCCAACCAGGGGGCGCCAGCTATGGCTACACCTTC
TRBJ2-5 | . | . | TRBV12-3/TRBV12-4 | CASSKTGQETQYF | TGTGCCAGCAGTAAGACAGGCCAAGAGACCCAGTACTTC
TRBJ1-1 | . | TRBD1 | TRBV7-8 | CASSLAGQGYTEAFF | TGTGCCAGCAGCTTAGCTGGACAGGGGTACACTGAAGCTTTCTTT
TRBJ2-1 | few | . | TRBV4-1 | CASSPMTVKRHNEQFF | TGCGCCAGCAGCCCAATGACAGTTAAAAGGCACAATGAGCAGTTCTTC
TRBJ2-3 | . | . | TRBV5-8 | CASSLGGYYTDTQYF | TGTGCCAGCAGCTTGGGAGGGTACTACACAGATACGCAGTATTTT
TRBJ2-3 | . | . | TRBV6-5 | CASGGDLRTDTQYF | TGTGCCAGCGGAGGGGACTTGCGCACAGATACGCAGTATTTT
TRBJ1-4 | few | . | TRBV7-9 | CASSLPPFRENEKLFF | TGTGCCAGCAGCTTACCCCCTTTCAGGGAAAATGAAAAACTGTTTTTT
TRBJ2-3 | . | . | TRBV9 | CASSVGEVKTDTQYF | TGTGCCAGCAGCGTAGGGGAGGTAAAGACAGATACGCAGTATTTT
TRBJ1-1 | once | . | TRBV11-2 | CASSLATGPMNTEAFF | TGTGCCAGCAGCTTAGCTACAGGGCCGATGAACACTGAAGCTTTCTTT
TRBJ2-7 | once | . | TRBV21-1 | CASSRRVCYEQYF | TGTGCCAGCAGCCGCAGGGTATGCTACGAGCAGTACTTC
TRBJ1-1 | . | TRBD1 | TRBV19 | CASSEYRGRNTEAFF | TGTGCCAGTAGTGAATACAGGGGTAGAAACACTGAAGCTTTCTTT
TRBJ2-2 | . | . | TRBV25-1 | CASSEYWGQNTGELFF | TGTGCCAGCAGTGAATATTGGGGACAGAACACCGGGGAGCTGTTTTTT
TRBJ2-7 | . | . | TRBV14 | CASSQDAVGSHSGQYF | TGTGCCAGCAGCCAAGATGCGGTTGGGTCTCATTCGGGGCAGTACTTC
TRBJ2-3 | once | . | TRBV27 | CASSLSADTQYF | TGTGCCAGCAGTTTAAGCGCAGATACGCAGTATTTT
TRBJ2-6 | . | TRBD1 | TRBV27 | CASSSDRAGANVLTF | TGTGCCAGCAGTTCGGACAGGGCTGGGGCCAACGTCCTGACTTTC
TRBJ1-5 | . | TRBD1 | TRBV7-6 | CASSSTGGSNQPQHF | TGTGCCAGCAGCTCGACAGGGGGTAGCAATCAGCCCCAGCATTTT
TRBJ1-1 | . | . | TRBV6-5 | CASSSLTVNTEAFF | TGTGCCAGCAGTTCCCTGACAGTGAACACTGAAGCTTTCTTT
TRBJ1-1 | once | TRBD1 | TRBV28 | CASSPPQGAGTEAFF | TGTGCCAGCAGCCCGCCCCAGGGGGCAGGGACTGAAGCTTTCTTT
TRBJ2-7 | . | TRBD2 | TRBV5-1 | CASSLSVAGGAYEQYF | TGCGCCAGCAGCTTGAGTGTGGCGGGAGGGGCCTACGAGCAGTACTTC
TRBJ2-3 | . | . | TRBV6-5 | CASSYPGTAMNTQYF | TGTGCCAGCAGTTACCCCGGGACTGCCATGAATACGCAGTATTTT
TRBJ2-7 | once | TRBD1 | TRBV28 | CASIPSGTGRSEQYF | TGTGCCAGCATTCCTTCCGGGACAGGGCGAAGCGAGCAGTACTTC
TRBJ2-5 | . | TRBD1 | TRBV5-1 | CASSLGTGQQETQYF | TGCGCCAGCAGCTTGGGGACAGGTCAACAAGAGACCCAGTACTTC
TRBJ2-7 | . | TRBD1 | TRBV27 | CASRGQGGEQYF | TGTGCCAGCAGGGGACAGGGGGGGGAGCAGTACTTC
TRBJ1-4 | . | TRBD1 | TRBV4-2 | CASSHGQGADEKLFF | TGTGCCAGCAGCCATGGACAGGGGGCCGATGAAAAACTGTTTTTT
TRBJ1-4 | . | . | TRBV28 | CASSFKGGNEKLFF | TGTGCCAGCAGTTTTAAAGGGGGTAATGAAAAACTGTTTTTT
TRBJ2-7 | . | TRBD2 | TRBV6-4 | CASSGLTQSLAGERYEQYF | TGTGCCAGCAGTGGACTTACCCAGTCCCTAGCGGGAGAAAGGTACGAGCAGTACTTC
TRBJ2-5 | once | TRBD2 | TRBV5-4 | CASSLGGRARETQYF | TGTGCCAGCAGCTTGGGCGGGAGGGCCCGGGAGACCCAGTACTTC
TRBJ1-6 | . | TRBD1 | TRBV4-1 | CASSPDRGNGSPLHF | TGCGCCAGCAGCCCCGACAGGGGTAACGGCTCACCCCTCCACTTT
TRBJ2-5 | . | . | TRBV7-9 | CASSLLRAETQYF | TGTGCCAGCAGCTTACTACGCGCCGAAACCCAGTACTTC
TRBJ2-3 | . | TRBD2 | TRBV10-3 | CAISGTSGSDTQYF | TGTGCCATCAGCGGGACTAGCGGTTCAGATACGCAGTATTTT
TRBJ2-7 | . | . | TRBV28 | CASSLGGVREYF | TGTGCCAGCAGTTTAGGAGGGGTCCGGGAGTACTTC
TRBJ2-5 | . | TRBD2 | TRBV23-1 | CASRRSVGSGSAETQYF | TGCGCCAGCAGGAGGTCGGTAGGCAGCGGGAGTGCAGAGACCCAGTACTTC
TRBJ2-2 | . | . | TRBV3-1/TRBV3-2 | CASSVSGRQGGSGELFF | TGTGCCAGCAGCGTCAGCGGTCGACAGGGAGGATCCGGGGAGCTGTTTTTT
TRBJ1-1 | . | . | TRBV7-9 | CASSLHGSTEAFF | TGTGCCAGCAGCTTGCACGGGTCCACTGAAGCTTTCTTT
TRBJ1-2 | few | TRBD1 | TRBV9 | CASSADRGWYGYTF | TGTGCCAGCAGCGCAGACAGGGGATGGTATGGCTACACCTTC
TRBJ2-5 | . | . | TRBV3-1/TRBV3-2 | CASSHLGDSTTPQETQYF | TGTGCCAGCAGCCACCTCGGGGACTCCACCACCCCCCAAGAGACCCAGTACTTC
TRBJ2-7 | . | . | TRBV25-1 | CASRDSTYEQYF | TGTGCCAGCAGGGACAGTACCTACGAGCAGTACTTC
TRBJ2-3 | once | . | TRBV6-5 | CASRYLTGAGDTQYF | TGTGCCAGCAGATATCTTACGGGAGCCGGAGATACGCAGTATTTT
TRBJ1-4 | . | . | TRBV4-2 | CASSQEFPPPTNEKLFF | TGTGCCAGCAGCCAAGAGTTCCCCCCTCCAACTAATGAAAAACTGTTTTTT
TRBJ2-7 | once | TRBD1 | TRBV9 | CASSFRTGGPYEQYF | TGTGCCAGCAGCTTCCGGACAGGGGGCCCCTACGAGCAGTACTTC
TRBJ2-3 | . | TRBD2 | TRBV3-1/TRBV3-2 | CASSQVGLAEETSTDTQYF | TGTGCCAGCAGCCAAGTCGGGCTAGCGGAAGAAACTAGCACAGATACGCAGTATTTT
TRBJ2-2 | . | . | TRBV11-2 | CASTSGVNTGELFF | TGTGCCAGCACCTCGGGAGTGAACACCGGGGAGCTGTTTTTT
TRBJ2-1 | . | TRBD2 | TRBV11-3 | CASSSGTSGRKSYNEQFF | TGTGCCAGCAGCTCCGGGACTAGCGGGAGAAAGTCCTACAATGAGCAGTTCTTC
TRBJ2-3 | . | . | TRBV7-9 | CASSMPPTVTTDTQYF | TGTGCCAGCAGCATGCCCCCGACAGTTACCACAGATACGCAGTATTTT
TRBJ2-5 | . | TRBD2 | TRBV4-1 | CASSQDEVAGYQETQYF | TGCGCCAGCAGCCAAGATGAAGTAGCGGGGTACCAAGAGACCCAGTACTTC
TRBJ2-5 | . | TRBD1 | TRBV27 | CASVTRRGQGTQYF | TGTGCCAGCGTCACCCGCAGGGGGCAGGGGACCCAGTACTTC
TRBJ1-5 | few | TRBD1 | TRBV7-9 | CASRCRGPGQPQHF | TGTGCCAGCAGGTGCAGGGGGCCGGGTCAGCCCCAGCATTTT